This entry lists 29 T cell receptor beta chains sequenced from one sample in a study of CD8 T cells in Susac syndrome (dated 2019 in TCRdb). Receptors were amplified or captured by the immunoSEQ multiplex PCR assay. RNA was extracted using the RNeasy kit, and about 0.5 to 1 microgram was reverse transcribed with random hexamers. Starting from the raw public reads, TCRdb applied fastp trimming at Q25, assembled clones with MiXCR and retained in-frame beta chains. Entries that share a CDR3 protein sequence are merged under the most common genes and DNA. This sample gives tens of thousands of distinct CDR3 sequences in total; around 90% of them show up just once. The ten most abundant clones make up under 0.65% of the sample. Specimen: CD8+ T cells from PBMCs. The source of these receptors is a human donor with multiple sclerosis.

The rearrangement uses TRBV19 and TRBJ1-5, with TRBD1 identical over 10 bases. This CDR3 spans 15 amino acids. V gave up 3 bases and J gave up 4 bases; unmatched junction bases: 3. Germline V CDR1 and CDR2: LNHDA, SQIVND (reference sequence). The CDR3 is CASSISDRGNQPQHF. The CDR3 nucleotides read TGTGCCAGTAGTATTTCGGACAGGGGGAATCAGCCCCAGCATTTT.

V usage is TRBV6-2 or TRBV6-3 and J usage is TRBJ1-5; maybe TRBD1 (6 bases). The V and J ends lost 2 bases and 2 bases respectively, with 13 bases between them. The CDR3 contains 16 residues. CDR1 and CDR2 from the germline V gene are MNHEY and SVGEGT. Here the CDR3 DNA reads TGTGCCAGCAGTTACGAGGGGGGCGAGGGCAATCAGCCCCAGCATTTT. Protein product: CASSYEGGEGNQPQHF.

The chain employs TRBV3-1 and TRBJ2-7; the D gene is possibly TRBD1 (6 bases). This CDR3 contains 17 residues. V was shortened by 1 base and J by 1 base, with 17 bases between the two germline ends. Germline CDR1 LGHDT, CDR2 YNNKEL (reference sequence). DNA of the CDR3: TGTGCCAGCAGCCAAGCCCCAGGGGATCGATCGTCCTACGAGCAGTACTTC. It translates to CASSQAPGDRSSYEQYF.

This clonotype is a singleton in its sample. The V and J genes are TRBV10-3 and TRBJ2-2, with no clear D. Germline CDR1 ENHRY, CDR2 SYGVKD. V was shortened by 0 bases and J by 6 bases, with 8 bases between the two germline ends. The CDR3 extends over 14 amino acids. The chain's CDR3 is CAISESQIPGELFF. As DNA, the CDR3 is TGTGCCATCAGTGAGTCACAGATCCCCGGGGAGCTGTTTTTT.

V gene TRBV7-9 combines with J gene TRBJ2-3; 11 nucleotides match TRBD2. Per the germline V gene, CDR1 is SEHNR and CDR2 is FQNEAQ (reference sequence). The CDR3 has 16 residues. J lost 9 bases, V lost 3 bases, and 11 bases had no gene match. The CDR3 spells CASSFFSGGAQRTQYF. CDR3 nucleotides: TGTGCCAGCAGCTTTTTTAGCGGGGGGGCACAGAGAACGCAGTATTTT.

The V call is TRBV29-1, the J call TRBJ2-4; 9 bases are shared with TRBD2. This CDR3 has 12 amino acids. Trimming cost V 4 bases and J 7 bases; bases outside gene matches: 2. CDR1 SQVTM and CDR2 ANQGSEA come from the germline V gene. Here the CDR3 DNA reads TGCAGCGTTGTAGCGGGAGAGAACATTCAGTACTTC. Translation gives CSVVAGENIQYF.

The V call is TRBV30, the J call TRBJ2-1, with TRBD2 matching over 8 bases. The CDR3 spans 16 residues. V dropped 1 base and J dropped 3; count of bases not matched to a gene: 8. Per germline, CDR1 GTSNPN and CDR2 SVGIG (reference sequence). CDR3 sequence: CAWSGGSGKYYNEQFF. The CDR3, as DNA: TGTGCCTGGAGTGGGGGTAGCGGGAAGTACTACAATGAGCAGTTCTTC. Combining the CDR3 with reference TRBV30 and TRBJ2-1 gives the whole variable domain SQTIHQWPATLVQPVGSPLSLECTVEGTSNPNLYWYRQAAGRGLQLLFYSVGIGQISSEVPQNLSASRPQDRQFILSSKKLLLSDSGFYLCAWSGGSGKYYNEQFFGPGTRLTVL.

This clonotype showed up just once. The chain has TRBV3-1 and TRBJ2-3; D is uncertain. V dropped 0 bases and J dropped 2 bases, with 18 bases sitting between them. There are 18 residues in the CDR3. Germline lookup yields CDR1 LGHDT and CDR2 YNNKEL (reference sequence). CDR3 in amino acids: CASSQDSFGSANTDTQYF. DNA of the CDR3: TGTGCCAGCAGCCAAGACTCTTTCGGCTCCGCCAACACAGATACGCAGTATTTT.

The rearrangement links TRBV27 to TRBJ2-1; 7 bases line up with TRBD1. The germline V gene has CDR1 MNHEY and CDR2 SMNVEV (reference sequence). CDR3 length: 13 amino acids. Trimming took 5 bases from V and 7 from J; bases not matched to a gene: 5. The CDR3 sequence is CASSPTGWNEQFF. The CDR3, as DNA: TGTGCCAGCAGTCCGACAGGGTGGAATGAGCAGTTCTTC.

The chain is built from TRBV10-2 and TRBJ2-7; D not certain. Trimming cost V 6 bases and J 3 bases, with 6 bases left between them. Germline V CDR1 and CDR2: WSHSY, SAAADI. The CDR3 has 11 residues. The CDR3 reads CASSEHYEQYF. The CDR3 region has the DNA TGCGCCAGCAGCGAACACTACGAGCAGTACTTC.

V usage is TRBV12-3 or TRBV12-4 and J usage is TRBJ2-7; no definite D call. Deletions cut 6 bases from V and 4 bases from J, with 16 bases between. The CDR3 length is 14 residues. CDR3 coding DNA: TGTGCCAGCAGCCCCTCGCTAGTATGGTACGAGCAGTACTTC. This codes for CASSPSLVWYEQYF.

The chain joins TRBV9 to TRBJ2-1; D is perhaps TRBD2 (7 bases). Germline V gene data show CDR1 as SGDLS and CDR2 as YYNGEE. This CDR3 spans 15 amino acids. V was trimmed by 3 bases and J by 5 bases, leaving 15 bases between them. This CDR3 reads CASSASGGANNEQFF. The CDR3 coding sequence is TGTGCCAGCAGCGCGTCTGGGGGGGCCAACAATGAGCAGTTCTTC.

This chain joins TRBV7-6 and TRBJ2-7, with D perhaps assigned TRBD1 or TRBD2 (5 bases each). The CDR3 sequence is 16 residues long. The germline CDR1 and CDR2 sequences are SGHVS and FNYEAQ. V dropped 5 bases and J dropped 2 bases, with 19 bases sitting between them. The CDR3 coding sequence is TGTGCCAGCAGCCCCGGAGGTACTTGGGGGACCTACGAGCAGTACTTC. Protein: CASSPGGTWGTYEQYF.

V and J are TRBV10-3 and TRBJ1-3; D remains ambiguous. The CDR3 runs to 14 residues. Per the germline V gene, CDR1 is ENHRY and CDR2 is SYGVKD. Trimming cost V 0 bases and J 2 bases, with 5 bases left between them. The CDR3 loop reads CAISESGTGNTIYF. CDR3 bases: TGTGCCATCAGTGAGTCGGGTACTGGAAACACCATATATTTT.

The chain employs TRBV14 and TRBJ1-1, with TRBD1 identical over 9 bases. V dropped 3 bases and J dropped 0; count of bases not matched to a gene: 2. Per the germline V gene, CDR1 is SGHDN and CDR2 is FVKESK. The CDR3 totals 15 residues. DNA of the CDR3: TGTGCCAGCAGCCAGGGACAGGGAATGAACACTGAAGCTTTCTTT. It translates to CASSQGQGMNTEAFF. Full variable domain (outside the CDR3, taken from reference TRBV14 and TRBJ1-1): EAGVTQFPSHSVIEKGQTVTLRCDPISGHDNLYWYRRVMGKEIKFLLHFVKESKQDESGMPNNRFLAERTGGTYSTLKVQPAELEDSGVYFCASSQGQGMNTEAFFGQGTRLTVV.

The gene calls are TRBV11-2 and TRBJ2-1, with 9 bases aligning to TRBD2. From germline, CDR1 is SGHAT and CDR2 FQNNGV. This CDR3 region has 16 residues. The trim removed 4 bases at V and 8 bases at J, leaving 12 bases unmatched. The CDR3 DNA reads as TGTGCCAGCAGCTCCAGAGGGCGGGAGGGGCTGGATGAGCAGTTCTTC. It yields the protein CASSSRGREGLDEQFF.

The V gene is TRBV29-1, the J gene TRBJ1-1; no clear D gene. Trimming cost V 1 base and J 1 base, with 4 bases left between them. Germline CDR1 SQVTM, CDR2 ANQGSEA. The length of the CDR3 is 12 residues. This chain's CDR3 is CSVEGANTEAFF. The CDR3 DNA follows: TGCAGCGTTGAAGGGGCGAACACTGAAGCTTTCTTT.

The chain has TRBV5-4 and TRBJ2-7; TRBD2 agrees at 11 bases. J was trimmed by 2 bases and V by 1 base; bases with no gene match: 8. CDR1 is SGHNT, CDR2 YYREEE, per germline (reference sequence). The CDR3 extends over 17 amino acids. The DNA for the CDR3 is TGTGCCAGCAGCTTGCCGACTAGCGGGACCTTCCCCTACGAGCAGTACTTC. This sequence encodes CASSLPTSGTFPYEQYF.

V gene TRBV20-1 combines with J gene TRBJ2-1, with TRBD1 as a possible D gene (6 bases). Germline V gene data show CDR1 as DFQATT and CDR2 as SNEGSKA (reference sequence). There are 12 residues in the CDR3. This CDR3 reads CRADSGYNEQFF. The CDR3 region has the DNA TGCCGCGCGGACAGCGGCTACAATGAGCAGTTCTTC.

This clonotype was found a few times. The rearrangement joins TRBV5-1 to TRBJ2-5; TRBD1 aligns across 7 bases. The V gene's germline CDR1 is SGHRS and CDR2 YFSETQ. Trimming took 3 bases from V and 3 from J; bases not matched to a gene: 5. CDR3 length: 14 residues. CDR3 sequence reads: CASSWWGTEETQYF. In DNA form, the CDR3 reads TGCGCCAGCAGCTGGTGGGGGACAGAAGAGACCCAGTACTTC.

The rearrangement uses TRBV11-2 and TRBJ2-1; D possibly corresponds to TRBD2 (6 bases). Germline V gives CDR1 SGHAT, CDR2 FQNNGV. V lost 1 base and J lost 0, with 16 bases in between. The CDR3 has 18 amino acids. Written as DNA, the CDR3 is TGTGCCAGCAGCTTAGTGGTTCCCTACGGGAGCTCCTACAATGAGCAGTTCTTC. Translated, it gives CASSLVVPYGSSYNEQFF.

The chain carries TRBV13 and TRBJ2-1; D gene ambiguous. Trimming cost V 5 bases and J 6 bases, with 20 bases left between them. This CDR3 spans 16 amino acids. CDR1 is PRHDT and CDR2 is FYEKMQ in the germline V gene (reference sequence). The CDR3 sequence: CASSLVSNWAFNEQFF. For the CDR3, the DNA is TGTGCCAGCAGCCTGGTGTCCAATTGGGCCTTCAATGAGCAGTTCTTC. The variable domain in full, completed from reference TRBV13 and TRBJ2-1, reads AAGVIQSPRHLIKEKRETATLKCYPIPRHDTVYWYQQGPGQDPQFLISFYEKMQSDKGSIPDRFSAQQFSDYHSELNMSSLELGDSALYFCASSLVSNWAFNEQFFGPGTRLTVL.

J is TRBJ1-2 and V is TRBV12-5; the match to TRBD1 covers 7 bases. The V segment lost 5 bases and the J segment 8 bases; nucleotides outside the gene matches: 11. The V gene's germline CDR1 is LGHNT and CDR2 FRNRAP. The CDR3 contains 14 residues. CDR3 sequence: CASGDIGGPSGYTF. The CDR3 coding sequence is TGTGCTAGTGGTGACATAGGGGGCCCCTCAGGCTACACCTTC.

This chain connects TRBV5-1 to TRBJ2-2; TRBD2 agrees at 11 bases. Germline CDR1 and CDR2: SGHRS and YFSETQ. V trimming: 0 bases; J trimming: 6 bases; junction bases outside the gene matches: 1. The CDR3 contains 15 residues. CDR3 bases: TGCGCCAGCAGCTTGGTACTAGCGGGAGCCGGGGAGCTGTTTTTT. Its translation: CASSLVLAGAGELFF.

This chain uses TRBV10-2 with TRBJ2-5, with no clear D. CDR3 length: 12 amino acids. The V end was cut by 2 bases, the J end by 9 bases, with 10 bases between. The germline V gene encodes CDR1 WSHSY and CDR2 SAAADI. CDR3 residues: CASSEDSRAQYF. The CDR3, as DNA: TGCGCCAGCAGTGAGGACTCAAGGGCCCAGTACTTC.

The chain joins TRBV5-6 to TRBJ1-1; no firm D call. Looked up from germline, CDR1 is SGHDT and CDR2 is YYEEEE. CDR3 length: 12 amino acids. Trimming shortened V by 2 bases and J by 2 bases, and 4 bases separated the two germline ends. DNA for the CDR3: TGTGCCAGCAGCTTATCTAACACTGAAGCTTTCTTT. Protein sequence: CASSLSNTEAFF.

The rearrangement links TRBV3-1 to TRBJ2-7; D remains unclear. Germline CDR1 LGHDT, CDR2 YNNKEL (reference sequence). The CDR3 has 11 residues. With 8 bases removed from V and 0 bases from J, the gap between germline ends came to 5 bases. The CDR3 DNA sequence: TGTGCCAGCGCAGACTCCTACGAGCAGTACTTC. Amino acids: CASADSYEQYF.

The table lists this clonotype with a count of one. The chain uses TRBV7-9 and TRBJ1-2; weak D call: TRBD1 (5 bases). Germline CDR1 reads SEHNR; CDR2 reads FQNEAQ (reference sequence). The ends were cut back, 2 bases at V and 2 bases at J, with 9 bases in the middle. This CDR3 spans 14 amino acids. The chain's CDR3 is CASSLIGANYGYTF. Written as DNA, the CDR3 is TGTGCCAGCAGCTTAATCGGGGCCAACTATGGCTACACCTTC.

This chain's CDR3 is CAWSGGDTGTYGYTF. The CDR3 DNA follows: TGTGCCTGGAGTGGCGGGGACACCGGGACCTATGGCTACACCTTC. V usage is TRBV30 and J usage is TRBJ1-2, with D tentatively TRBD1 (6 bases). Deletions cut 1 base from V and 4 bases from J, with 16 bases between. This CDR3 has 15 residues. CDR1 GTSNPN and CDR2 SVGIG come from the germline V gene (reference sequence). Looking up the rest from reference TRBV30 and TRBJ1-2 gives the full variable domain: SQTIHQWPATLVQPVGSPLSLECTVEGTSNPNLYWYRQAAGRGLQLLFYSVGIGQISSEVPQNLSASRPQDRQFILSSKKLLLSDSGFYLCAWSGGDTGTYGYTFGSGTRLTVV.